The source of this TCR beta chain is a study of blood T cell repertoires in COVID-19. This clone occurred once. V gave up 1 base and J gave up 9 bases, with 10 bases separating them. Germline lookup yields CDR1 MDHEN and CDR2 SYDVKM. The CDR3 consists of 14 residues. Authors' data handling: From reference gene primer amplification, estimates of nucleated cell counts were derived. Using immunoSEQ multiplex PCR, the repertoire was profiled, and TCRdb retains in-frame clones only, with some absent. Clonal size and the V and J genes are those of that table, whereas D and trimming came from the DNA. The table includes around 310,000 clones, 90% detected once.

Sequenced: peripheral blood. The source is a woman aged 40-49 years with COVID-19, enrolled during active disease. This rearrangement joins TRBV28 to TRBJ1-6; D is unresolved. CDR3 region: CASSLSMAGSPLHF. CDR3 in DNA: TGTGCCAGCAGTTTATCTATGGCAGGTTCACCCCTCCACTTT.